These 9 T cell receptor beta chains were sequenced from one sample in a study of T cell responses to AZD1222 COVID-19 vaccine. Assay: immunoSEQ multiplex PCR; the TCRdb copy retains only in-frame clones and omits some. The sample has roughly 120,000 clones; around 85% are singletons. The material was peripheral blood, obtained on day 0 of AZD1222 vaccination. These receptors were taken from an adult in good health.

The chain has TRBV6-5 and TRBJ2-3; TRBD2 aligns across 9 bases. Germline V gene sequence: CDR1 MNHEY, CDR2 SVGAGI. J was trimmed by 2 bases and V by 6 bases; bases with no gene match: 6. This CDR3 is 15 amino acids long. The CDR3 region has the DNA TGTGCCAGCAGCCATAGCGGGGGATTCACAGATACGCAGTATTTT. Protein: CASSHSGGFTDTQYF.

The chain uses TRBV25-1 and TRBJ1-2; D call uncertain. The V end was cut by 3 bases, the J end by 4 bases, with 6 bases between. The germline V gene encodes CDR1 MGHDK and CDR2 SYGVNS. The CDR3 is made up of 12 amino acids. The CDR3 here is CASSDPGYGYTF. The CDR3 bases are TGTGCCAGCAGTGACCCAGGCTATGGCTACACCTTC.

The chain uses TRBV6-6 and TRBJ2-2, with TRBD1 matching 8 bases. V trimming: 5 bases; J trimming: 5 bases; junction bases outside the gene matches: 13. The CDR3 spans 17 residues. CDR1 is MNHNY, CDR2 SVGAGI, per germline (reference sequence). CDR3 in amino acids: CASSPLVATGATGELFF. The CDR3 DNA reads TGTGCCAGCAGTCCCCTCGTTGCGACAGGGGCTACCGGGGAGCTGTTTTTT.

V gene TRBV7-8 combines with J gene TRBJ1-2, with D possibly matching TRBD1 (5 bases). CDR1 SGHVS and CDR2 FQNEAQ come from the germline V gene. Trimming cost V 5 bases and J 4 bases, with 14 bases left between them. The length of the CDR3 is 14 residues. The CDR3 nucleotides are TGTGCCAGCAGCACCTCCGGGGGGGGCTATGGCTACACCTTC. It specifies CASSTSGGGYGYTF.

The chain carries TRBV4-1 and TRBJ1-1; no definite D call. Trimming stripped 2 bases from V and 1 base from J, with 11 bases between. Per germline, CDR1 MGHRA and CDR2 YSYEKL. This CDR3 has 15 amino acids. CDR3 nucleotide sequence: TGCGCCAGCAGCCAACCATTTCAGCCGAACACTGAAGCTTTCTTT. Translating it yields CASSQPFQPNTEAFF.

The CDR3 region has the DNA TGTGCCAGCAGTGAAACGCGGGGGGTCGGAAACACCATATATTTT. It encodes CASSETRGVGNTIYF. This chain uses TRBV25-1 with TRBJ1-3; tentative D call: TRBD1 (5 bases). The germline V gene has CDR1 MGHDK and CDR2 SYGVNS. The CDR3 has 15 amino acids. V lost 2 bases and J 4 bases, leaving 12 bases between the germline ends.

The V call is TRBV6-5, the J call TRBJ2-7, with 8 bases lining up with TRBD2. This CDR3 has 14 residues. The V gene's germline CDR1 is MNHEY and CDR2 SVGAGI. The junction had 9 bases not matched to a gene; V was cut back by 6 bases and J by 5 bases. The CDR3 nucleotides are TGTGCCAGCAGACTGGCGGGGGGCGGCAACGAGCAGTACTTC. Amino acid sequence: CASRLAGGGNEQYF.

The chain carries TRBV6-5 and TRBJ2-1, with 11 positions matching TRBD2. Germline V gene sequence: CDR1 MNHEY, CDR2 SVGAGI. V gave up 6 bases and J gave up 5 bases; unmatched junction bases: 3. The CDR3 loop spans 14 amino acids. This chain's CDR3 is CASRGLAGNNEQFF. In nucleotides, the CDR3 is TGTGCCAGCAGAGGACTAGCGGGTAACAATGAGCAGTTCTTC.

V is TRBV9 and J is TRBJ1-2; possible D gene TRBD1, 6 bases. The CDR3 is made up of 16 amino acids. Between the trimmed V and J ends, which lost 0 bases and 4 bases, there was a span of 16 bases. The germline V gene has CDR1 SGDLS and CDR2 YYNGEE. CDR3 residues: CASSVDPAGEGYGYTF. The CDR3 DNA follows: TGTGCCAGCAGCGTAGATCCTGCAGGGGAGGGCTATGGCTACACCTTC.